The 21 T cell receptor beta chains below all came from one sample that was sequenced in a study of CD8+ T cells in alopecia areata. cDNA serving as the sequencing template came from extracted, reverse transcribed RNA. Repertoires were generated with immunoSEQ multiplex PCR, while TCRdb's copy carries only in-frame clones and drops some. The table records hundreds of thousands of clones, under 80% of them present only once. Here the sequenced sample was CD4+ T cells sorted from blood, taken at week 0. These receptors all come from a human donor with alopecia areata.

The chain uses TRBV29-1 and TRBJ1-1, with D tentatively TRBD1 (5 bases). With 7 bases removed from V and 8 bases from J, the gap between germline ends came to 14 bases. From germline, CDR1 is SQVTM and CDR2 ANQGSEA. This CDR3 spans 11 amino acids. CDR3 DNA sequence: TGCAGCGGATATAACTGGGGGGAAGCTTTCTTT. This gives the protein CSGYNWGEAFF.

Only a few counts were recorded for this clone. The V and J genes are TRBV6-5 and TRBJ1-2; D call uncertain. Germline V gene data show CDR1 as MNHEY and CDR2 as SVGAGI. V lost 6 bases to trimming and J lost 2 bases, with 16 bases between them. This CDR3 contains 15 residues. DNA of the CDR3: TGTGCCAGCAGGCTGACTAGATTTGGCAACTATGGCTACACCTTC. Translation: CASRLTRFGNYGYTF.

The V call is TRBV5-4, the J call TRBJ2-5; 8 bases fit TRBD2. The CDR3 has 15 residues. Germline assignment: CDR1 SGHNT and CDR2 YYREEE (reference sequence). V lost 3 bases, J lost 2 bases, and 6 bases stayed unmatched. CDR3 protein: CASSSPGGRQETQYF. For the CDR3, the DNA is TGTGCCAGCAGCTCACCGGGGGGGAGACAAGAGACCCAGTACTTC.

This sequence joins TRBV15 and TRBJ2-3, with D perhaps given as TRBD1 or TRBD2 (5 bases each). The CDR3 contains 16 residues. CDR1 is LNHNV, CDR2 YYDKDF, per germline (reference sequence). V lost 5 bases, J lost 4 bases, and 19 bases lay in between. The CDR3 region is CATSRWPPGAADTQYF. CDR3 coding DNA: TGTGCCACCAGCCGGTGGCCGCCCGGGGCAGCAGATACGCAGTATTTT.

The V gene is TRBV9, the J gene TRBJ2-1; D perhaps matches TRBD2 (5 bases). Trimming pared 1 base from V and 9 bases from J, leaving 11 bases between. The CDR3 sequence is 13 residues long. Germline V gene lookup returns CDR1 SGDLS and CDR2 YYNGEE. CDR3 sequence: CASSVMGESEQFF. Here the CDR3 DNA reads TGTGCCAGCAGCGTAATGGGAGAAAGTGAGCAGTTCTTC. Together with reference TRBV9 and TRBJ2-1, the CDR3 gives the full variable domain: DSGVTQTPKHLITATGQRVTLRCSPRSGDLSVYWYQQSLDQGLQFLIQYYNGEERAKGNILERFSAQQFPDLHSELNLSSLELGDSALYFCASSVMGESEQFFGPGTRLTVL.

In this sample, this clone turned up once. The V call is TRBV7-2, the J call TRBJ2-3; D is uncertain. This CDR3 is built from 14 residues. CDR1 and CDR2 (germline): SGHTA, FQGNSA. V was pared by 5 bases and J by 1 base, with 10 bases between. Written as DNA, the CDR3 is TGTGCCAGCAGCCCACAGACGGGCACAGATACGCAGTATTTT. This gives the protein CASSPQTGTDTQYF.

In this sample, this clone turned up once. The CDR3 DNA sequence: TGTGCCAGCAGTTTTCGGGCCCAGCCCCAGCATTTT. Its protein is CASSFRAQPQHF. This chain joins TRBV27 and TRBJ1-5; D is unclear. Germline V gene lookup returns CDR1 MNHEY and CDR2 SMNVEV (reference sequence). V lost 3 bases and J lost 7, with 7 bases in between. The CDR3 has 12 residues.

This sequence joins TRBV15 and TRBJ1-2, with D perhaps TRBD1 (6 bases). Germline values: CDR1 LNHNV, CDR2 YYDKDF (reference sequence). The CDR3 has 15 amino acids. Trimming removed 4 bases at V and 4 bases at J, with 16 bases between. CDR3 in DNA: TGTGCCACCAGCAAAACCGGACAGCCACTCTATGGCTACACCTTC. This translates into CATSKTGQPLYGYTF.

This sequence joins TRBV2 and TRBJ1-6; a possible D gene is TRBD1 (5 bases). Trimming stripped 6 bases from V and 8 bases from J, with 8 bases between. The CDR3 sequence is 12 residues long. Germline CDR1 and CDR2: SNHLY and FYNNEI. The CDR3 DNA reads TGTGCCAGCAGGGGGGATGATTCACCCCTCCACTTT. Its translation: CASRGDDSPLHF.

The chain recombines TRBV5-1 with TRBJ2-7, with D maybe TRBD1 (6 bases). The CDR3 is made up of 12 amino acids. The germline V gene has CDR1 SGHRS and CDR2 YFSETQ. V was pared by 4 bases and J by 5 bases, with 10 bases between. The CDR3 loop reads CASSPDSHEQYF. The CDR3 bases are TGCGCCAGCAGCCCGGACAGCCACGAGCAGTACTTC.

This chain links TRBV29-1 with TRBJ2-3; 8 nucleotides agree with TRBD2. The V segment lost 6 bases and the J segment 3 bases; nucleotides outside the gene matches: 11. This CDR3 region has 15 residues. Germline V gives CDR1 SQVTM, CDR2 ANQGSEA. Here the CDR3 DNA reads TGCAGCGTCCTCCTCCGGGGGGGCCTGACAGATACGCAGTATTTT. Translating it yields CSVLLRGGLTDTQYF.

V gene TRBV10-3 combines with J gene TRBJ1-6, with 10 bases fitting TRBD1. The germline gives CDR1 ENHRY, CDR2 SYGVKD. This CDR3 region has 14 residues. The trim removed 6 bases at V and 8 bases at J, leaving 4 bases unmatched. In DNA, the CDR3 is TGTGCCATCAGGAGGGACAGGGGTGATTCACCCCTCCACTTT. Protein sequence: CAIRRDRGDSPLHF.

The CDR3 DNA sequence: TGTGCCAGCAGCCAAGTCTCCGACAAGGAGGATGGCTACACCTTC. This encodes CASSQVSDKEDGYTF. This rearrangement joins TRBV14 to TRBJ1-2; D not certain. CDR1 is SGHDN and CDR2 is FVKESK in the germline V gene. CDR3 size: 15 residues. V lost 1 base and J 6 bases, leaving 15 bases between the germline ends.

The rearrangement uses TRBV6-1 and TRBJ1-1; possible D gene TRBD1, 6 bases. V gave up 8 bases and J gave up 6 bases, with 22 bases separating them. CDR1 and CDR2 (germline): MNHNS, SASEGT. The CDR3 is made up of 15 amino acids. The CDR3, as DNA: TGTGCCAGCTCAACCTTGGGGGCGCGGGACCCTGAAGCTTTCTTT. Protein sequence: CASSTLGARDPEAFF.

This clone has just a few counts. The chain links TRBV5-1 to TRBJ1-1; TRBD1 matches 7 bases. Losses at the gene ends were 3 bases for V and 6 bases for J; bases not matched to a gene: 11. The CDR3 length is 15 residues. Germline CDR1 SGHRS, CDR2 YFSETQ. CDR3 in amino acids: CASSWGTAPGAEAFF. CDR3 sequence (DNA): TGCGCCAGCAGCTGGGGGACAGCACCAGGCGCTGAAGCTTTCTTT.

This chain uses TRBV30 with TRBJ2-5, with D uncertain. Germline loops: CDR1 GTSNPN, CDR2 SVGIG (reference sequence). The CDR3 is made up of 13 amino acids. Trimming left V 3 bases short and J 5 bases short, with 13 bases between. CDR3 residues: CAWRRSLGETQYF. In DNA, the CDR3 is TGTGCCTGGAGACGGTCTTTGGGGGAGACCCAGTACTTC.

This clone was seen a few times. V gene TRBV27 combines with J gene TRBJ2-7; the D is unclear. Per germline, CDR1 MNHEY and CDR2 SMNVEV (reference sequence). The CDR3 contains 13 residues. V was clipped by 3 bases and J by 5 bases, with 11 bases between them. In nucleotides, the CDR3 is TGTGCCAGCAGTTTTCGCAGAGGTAACGAGCAGTACTTC. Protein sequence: CASSFRRGNEQYF.

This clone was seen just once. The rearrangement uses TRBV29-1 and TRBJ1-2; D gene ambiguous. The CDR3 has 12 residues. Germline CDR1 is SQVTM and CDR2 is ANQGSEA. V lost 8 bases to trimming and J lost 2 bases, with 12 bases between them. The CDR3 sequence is CSSMASNYGYTF. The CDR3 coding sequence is TGCAGCTCCATGGCCTCCAACTATGGCTACACCTTC. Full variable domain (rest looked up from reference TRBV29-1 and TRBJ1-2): SAVISQKPSRDICQRGTSLTIQCQVDSQVTMMFWYRQQPGQSLTLIATANQGSEATYESGFVIDKFPISRPNLTFSTLTVSNMSPEDSSIYLCSSMASNYGYTFGSGTRLTVV.

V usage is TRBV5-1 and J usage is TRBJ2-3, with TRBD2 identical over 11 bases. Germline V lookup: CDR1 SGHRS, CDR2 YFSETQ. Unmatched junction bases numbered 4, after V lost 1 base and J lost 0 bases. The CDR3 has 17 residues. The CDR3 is CASSLRLAGTSTDTQYF. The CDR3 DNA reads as TGCGCCAGCAGCTTGCGACTAGCGGGGACGAGCACAGATACGCAGTATTTT.

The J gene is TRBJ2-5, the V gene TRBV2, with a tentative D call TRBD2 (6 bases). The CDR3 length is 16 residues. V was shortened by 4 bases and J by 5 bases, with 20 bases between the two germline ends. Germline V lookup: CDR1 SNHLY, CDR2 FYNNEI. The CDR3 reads CASSVDSGVAWETQYF. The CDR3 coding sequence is TGTGCCAGCAGTGTGGATAGCGGAGTTGCGTGGGAGACCCAGTACTTC.

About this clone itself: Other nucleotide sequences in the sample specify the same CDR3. In DNA form, the CDR3 reads TGTGCCAGCTCGTCCTCCTACGAGCAGTACTTC. The encoded protein is CASSSSYEQYF. J is TRBJ2-7 and V is TRBV5-4; D not resolved. The CDR3 has 11 residues. The V end lost 7 bases, the J end lost 0 bases, and 5 bases lay between the germline ends. Germline-derived CDR1 and CDR2 are SGHNT and YYREEE (reference sequence).